Listed below are T cell receptor beta chains from one sample, sequenced in a study of a mutant IDH1 vaccine in newly diagnosed glioma. Generated by immunoSEQ multiplex PCR, the TCRdb table keeps only in-frame clones and is missing some. This table has roughly 46,000 clones, around 84% appearing once. Antigen specificity for these receptors is unknown. The material was PBMCs, obtained from a glioma patient whose treatment included an IDH1 peptide vaccine. These receptor sequences come from a woman aged 25-40 years with glioma. Some clones in this sample may be carry-over from other donors' samples. Both conserved end residues are part of each CDR3. D genes are given only for firm matches. Only part of the rows carry a size: once, few, many, or a class if the clone is expanded.

>TRBV14|-|-|TRBJ2-5
CASSRRLSETQYF
TGTGCCAGCAGCCGCCGACTATCAGAGACCCAGTACTTC
>TRBV30|-|-|TRBJ2-1
CAWSSGGAYNEQFF
TGTGCCTGGTCTTCGGGCGGGGCCTACAATGAGCAGTTCTTC
>TRBV10-3|-|-|TRBJ2-5
CAISDYYPGTEETQYF
TGTGCCATCAGTGACTATTACCCCGGGACGGAAGAGACCCAGTACTTC
>TRBV10-2|-|-|TRBJ1-1
CASSPGTEAFF
TGCGCCAGCAGTCCAGGCACTGAAGCTTTCTTT
>TRBV4-1|-|-|TRBJ1-2
CASSQVGRDYGYTF
TGCGCCAGCAGCCAAGTCGGACGGGACTATGGCTACACCTTC
>TRBV30|once|TRBD1|TRBJ2-7
CAWSHGDRGDTEYF
TGTGCCTGGAGTCACGGGGACAGGGGGGACACTGAGTACTTC
>TRBV5-4|-|-|TRBJ2-6
CASSPPPSGSSGANVLTF
TGTGCCAGCAGCCCCCCGCCGTCAGGGAGCTCTGGGGCCAACGTCCTGACTTTC
>TRBV5-4|-|-|TRBJ2-1
CLLWDRAYNEQFF
TGTCTCCTATGGGATCGGGCATACAATGAGCAGTTCTTC
>TRBV2|-|TRBD2|TRBJ2-7
CASSEGRLAVDSYEQYF
TGTGCCAGCAGCGAGGGTCGGCTAGCGGTAGACTCCTACGAGCAGTACTTC
>TRBV27|-|TRBD1|TRBJ2-5
CASSYTGGREETQYF
TGTGCCAGCAGTTATACAGGGGGCCGGGAAGAGACCCAGTACTTC
>TRBV13|-|-|TRBJ2-7
CASSSRSSYEQYF
TGTGCCAGCAGCTCCAGGAGCTCCTACGAGCAGTACTTC
>TRBV25-1|-|TRBD2|TRBJ2-3
CASSPYGGGTDTQYF
TGTGCCAGCAGTCCCTACGGGGGGGGCACAGATACGCAGTATTTT
>TRBV7-9|-|-|TRBJ2-7
CASSSQESSYEQYF
TGTGCCAGCAGCTCCCAGGAAAGCTCCTACGAGCAGTACTTC
>TRBV7-6|-|-|TRBJ1-4
CASSLAGPRDEKLFF
TGTGCCAGCAGCTTAGCCGGACCCCGGGATGAAAAACTGTTTTTT
>TRBV30|-|-|TRBJ2-7
CAWSVGGEGGEQYF
TGTGCCTGGAGTGTAGGGGGGGAGGGAGGCGAGCAGTACTTC
>TRBV11-2|-|-|TRBJ2-5
CASSLQETQYF
TGTGCCAGCAGCCTCCAAGAGACCCAGTACTTC
>TRBV5-1|once|-|TRBJ2-6
CASSLWARANSGANVLTF
TGCGCCAGCAGCTTGTGGGCCAGGGCGAACTCTGGGGCCAACGTCCTGACTTTC
>TRBV6-5|once|TRBD2|TRBJ2-7
CASRQAGDSYEQYF
TGTGCCAGCAGGCAAGCGGGAGACTCCTACGAGCAGTACTTC
>TRBV5-4|-|-|TRBJ2-3
CASSFGGSTDTQYF
TGTGCCAGCAGCTTTGGCGGGAGCACAGATACGCAGTATTTT
>TRBV4-1|-|-|TRBJ2-7
CASSQGEQAEEEQYF
TGCGCCAGCAGCCAGGGAGAACAGGCCGAGGAAGAGCAGTACTTC
>TRBV5-1|-|-|TRBJ1-5
CASSKDGYSNQPQHF
TGCGCCAGCAGCAAGGACGGCTATAGCAATCAGCCCCAGCATTTT
>TRBV10-3|-|-|TRBJ2-7
CAMRRGPRDHEQYF
TGTGCCATGAGGCGGGGGCCTCGCGACCACGAGCAGTACTTC
>TRBV2|-|-|TRBJ1-2
CASSDVSGNYYGYTF
TGTGCCAGCAGTGATGTATCAGGGAATTACTATGGCTACACCTTC
>TRBV6-5|-|TRBD1|TRBJ1-2
CASSYVRGRRGYTF
TGTGCCAGCAGTTATGTCAGGGGGCGACGAGGCTACACCTTC
>TRBV5-1|few|TRBD2|TRBJ2-2
CASSIGTSGGELFF
TGCGCCAGCAGCATTGGGACTAGCGGCGGGGAGCTGTTTTTT
>TRBV27|-|-|TRBJ2-7
CASSLSMGISYEQYF
TGTGCCAGCAGTTTATCGATGGGTATTTCCTACGAGCAGTACTTC
>TRBV6-1|-|-|TRBJ2-2
CALAKEGLGSGELFF
TGTGCTCTGGCCAAAGAGGGGCTTGGTAGCGGGGAGCTGTTTTTT
>TRBV10-1|-|-|TRBJ2-3
CASSESGVGGTQYF
TGCGCCAGCAGTGAGTCCGGGGTTGGGGGTACGCAGTATTTT
>TRBV11-2|-|-|TRBJ2-3
CATEMGGGTRGDTQYF
TGTGCCACCGAAATGGGGGGCGGGACCCGTGGGGATACGCAGTATTTT
>TRBV19|-|TRBD1|TRBJ2-3
CASSPWTGNTDTQYF
TGTGCCAGTAGTCCTTGGACAGGGAACACAGATACGCAGTATTTT
>TRBV6-6|-|-|TRBJ2-3
CASITSGGTDTQYF
TGTGCCAGCATTACATCCGGAGGGACAGATACGCAGTATTTT
>TRBV19|once|-|TRBJ1-1
CASSIPRDKRILNTEAFF
TGTGCCAGTAGTATCCCCCGGGACAAGAGAATTCTGAACACTGAAGCTTTCTTT
>TRBV5-1|few|-|TRBJ1-1
CASKVGANTEAFF
TGCGCCAGCAAAGTGGGCGCGAACACTGAAGCTTTCTTT
>TRBV5-1|-|-|TRBJ1-3
CASSGGNTIYF
TGCGCCAGCAGCGGGGGAAACACCATATATTTT
>TRBV10-1|-|TRBD1|TRBJ2-1
CASSTGGLSNEQFF
TGCGCCAGCAGTACAGGGGGCCTATCCAATGAGCAGTTCTTC
>TRBV9|-|TRBD1|TRBJ1-3
CASSAKTGTGNRNTIYF
TGTGCCAGCAGCGCCAAAACCGGGACAGGGAATCGGAACACCATATATTTT
>TRBV6-6|once|-|TRBJ2-1
CASNQGGSYNEQFF
TGTGCCAGCAATCAGGGGGGTTCCTACAATGAGCAGTTCTTC
>TRBV6-5|-|-|TRBJ1-2
CASSYGLGYGYTF
TGTGCCAGCAGTTACGGTCTGGGCTATGGCTACACCTTC